This T cell receptor beta chain was sequenced during a study of OX40 agonist ivuxolimab in advanced cancers. Findings and caveats of the study: Blood T cells, both CD4+ and CD8+, expanded clonally by week 6 at 0.1 to 3.0 mg/kg. Some nonresponders likewise displayed low normalized T-cell clonal expansion.

About this clone: What it binds is unknown.

Only in-frame clones appear in the TCRdb table, and some are missing; sequencing was by immunoSEQ multiplex PCR. The table includes fewer than 40,000 clones, 86% detected once. V lost 5 bases and J lost 7, with 18 bases in between. CDR3 length equals 14 residues. The germline CDR1 and CDR2 sequences are SGHVS and FNYEAQ. The material sequenced was CD4+ or CD8+ T cells sorted from blood, taken in a trial of the OX40 agonist ivuxolimab. This sequence joins TRBV7-6 and TRBJ2-7; D is perhaps TRBD2 (6 bases). This sequence originates from an adult with an advanced solid tumor such as melanoma, head and neck, liver or kidney cancer. CDR3 sequence: CASSQRPEGSEQYF. Written as DNA, the CDR3 is TGTGCCAGCAGCCAAAGACCGGAGGGCTCTGAGCAGTACTTC.